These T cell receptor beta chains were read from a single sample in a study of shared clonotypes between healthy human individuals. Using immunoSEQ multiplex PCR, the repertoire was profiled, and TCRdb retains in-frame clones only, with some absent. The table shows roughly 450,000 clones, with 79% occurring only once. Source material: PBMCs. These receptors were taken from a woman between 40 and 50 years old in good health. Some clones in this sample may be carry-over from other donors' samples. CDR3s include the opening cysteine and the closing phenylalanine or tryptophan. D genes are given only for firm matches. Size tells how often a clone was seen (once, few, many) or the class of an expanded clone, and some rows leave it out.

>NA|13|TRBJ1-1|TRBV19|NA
TGTGCCAGTACAATGGTGACCGTAACTGAAGCTTTCTTT
CASTMVTVTEAFF
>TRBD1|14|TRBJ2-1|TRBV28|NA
TGTGCCAGCAGTTTGTACTCGACAGGGGGAACGCAGTTCTTC
CASSLYSTGGTQFF
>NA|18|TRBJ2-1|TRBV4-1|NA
TGCGCCAGCAGCCAAGCCCCAGCGGGTCGAAGCTCCTACAATGAGCAGTTCTTC
CASSQAPAGRSSYNEQFF
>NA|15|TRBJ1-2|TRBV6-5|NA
TGTGCCAGCAAACCGGGACGGACGGTTGGCTATGGCTACACCTTC
CASKPGRTVGYGYTF
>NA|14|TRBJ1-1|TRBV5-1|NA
TGCGCCAGCAGCTTGCGACAGGTGGGCACTGAAGCTTTCTTT
CASSLRQVGTEAFF
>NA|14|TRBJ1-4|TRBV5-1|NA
TGCGCCAGCAGCTTGTCCTCCCAGGTTGAAAAACTGTTTTTT
CASSLSSQVEKLFF
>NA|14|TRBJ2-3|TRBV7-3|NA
TGTGCCAGCAGCTTAATGGCGGGAACGGATACGCAGTATTTT
CASSLMAGTDTQYF
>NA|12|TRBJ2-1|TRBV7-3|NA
TGTGCCAGCAGCTTAGACCAAGGGGAGCAGTTCTTC
CASSLDQGEQFF
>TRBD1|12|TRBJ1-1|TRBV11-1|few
TGTGCCAGCAGCGCCGACAGGGGGCAAGCTTTCTTT
CASSADRGQAFF
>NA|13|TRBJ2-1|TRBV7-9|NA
TGTGCCAGCAGCTTAGTGAGCTACAATGAGCAGTTCTTC
CASSLVSYNEQFF
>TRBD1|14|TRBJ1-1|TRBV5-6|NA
TGTGCCAGCAGCTCGACAGGGGCGGCCACTGAAGCTTTCTTT
CASSSTGAATEAFF
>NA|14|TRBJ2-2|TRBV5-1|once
TGCGCCAGCAGCTTCCGGCGAAACACCGGGGAGCTGTTTTTT
CASSFRRNTGELFF
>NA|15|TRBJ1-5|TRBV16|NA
TGTGCCAGCAGCCCGGACGGAGATAGCAATCAGCCCCAGCATTTT
CASSPDGDSNQPQHF
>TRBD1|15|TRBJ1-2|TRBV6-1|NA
TGTGCCAGCAGCTTACCCGGGACAGGGAACTATGGCTACACCTTC
CASSLPGTGNYGYTF
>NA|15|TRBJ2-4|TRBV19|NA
TGTGCCAGTAGTATGGTAGGGCTAGCCAAAAACATTCAGTACTTC
CASSMVGLAKNIQYF
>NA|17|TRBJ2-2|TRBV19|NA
TGTGCCAGTAGTTCCCAACAGGGCCCGCTCGTCACCGGGGAGCTGTTTTTT
CASSSQQGPLVTGELFF
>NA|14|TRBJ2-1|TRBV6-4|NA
TGTGCCAGCAGTGGAATGCCAGGGAATGGTGAGCAGTTCTTC
CASSGMPGNGEQFF
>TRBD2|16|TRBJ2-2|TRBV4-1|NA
TGCGCCAGCAGCCAATCGGGACTAGCGGGAGCCGGGGAGCTGTTTTTT
CASSQSGLAGAGELFF
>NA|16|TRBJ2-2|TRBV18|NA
TGTGCCAGCTCCGCGAATGGTAATTCGAACACCGGGGAGCTGTTTTTT
CASSANGNSNTGELFF
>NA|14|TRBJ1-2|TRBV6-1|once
TGTGCCAGCAGTGAGCCGGGACGCTTCTGGGGCTACACCTTC
CASSEPGRFWGYTF
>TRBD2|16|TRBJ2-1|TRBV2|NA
TGTGCCAGCAGTGAATTCGGCGGGAGGGCCTACAATGAGCAGTTCTTC
CASSEFGGRAYNEQFF
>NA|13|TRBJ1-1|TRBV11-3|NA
TGTGCCAGCAGCCGAACTGATAGGGGTATAGCTTTCTTT
CASSRTDRGIAFF
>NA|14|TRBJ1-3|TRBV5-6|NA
TGTGCCAGCAGCTTGGTATCCCCCGGAAACACCATATATTTT
CASSLVSPGNTIYF
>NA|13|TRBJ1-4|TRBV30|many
TGTGCCTGGAGTGTACCGCGGGGTGAAAAACTGTTTTTT
CAWSVPRGEKLFF
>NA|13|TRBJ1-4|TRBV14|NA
TGTGCCAGCAGGGGGGATGCTAATGAAAAACTGTTTTTT
CASRGDANEKLFF
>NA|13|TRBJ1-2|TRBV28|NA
TGTGCCAGCAGCCCTCAATTAGGCGCTGGCTACACCTTC
CASSPQLGAGYTF
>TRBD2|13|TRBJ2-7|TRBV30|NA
TGTGCCTGGGAGCGGGGGGGGTCTTACGAGCAGTACTTC
CAWERGGSYEQYF
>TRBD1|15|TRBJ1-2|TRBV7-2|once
TGTGCCAGCAGCATCCGGGACAGGGCCCCCTATGGCTACACCTTC
CASSIRDRAPYGYTF
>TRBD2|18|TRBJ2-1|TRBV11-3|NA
TGTGCCAGCAGCAAGCTCCCGGGACTAGCGGGACCGAACAATGAGCAGTTCTTC
CASSKLPGLAGPNNEQFF
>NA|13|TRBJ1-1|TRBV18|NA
TGTGCCAGCTCACCCCCAAGCTTCTCTGAAGCTTTCTTT
CASSPPSFSEAFF
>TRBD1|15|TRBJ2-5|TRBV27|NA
TGTGCCAGCAGCTTCTCTGGGACAGGCATAGGGACCCAGTACTTC
CASSFSGTGIGTQYF
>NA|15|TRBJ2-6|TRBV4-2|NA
TGTGCCAGCGGATCAGGGGTGGCTGGGGCCAACGTCCTGACTTTC
CASGSGVAGANVLTF
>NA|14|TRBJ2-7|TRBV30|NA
TGTGCCTGGAGTGTACAGGGAGGTGGGGCCGAGCAGTACTTC
CAWSVQGGGAEQYF
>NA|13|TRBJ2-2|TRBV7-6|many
TGTGCCAGCAGCTCTTCGAGCACCGGGGAGCTGTTTTTT
CASSSSSTGELFF
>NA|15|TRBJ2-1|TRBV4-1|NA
TGCGCCAGCAGCCATCGATCAACAGGAGGTGATGAGCAGTTCTTC
CASSHRSTGGDEQFF
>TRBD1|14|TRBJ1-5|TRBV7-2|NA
TGTGCCAGCAGCTTTTCAGGGGGCGGTCAGCCCCAGCATTTT
CASSFSGGGQPQHF
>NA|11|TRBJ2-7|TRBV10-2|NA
TGCGCCAGCAGCCTACTATACGAGCAGTACTTC
CASSLLYEQYF
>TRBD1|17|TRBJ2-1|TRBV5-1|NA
TGCGCCAGCAGCTTAGCCACCCAGGGGGTGGGATACAATGAGCAGTTCTTC
CASSLATQGVGYNEQFF
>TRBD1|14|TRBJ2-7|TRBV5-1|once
TGCGCCAGCAGCTTGGCCAGGGGGTCGAGGGAGCAGTACTTC
CASSLARGSREQYF
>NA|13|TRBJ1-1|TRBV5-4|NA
TGTGCCAGCAGCTTTGACACGAACACTGAAGCTTTCTTT
CASSFDTNTEAFF
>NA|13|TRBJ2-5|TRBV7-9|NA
TGTGCCAGCAGGGACCAGGACCGGGAGACCCAGTACTTC
CASRDQDRETQYF
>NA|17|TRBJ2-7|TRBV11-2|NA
TGTGCCAGCAGCTTAGTTGTCCAGGCCGTAATACCCTACGAGCAGTACTTC
CASSLVVQAVIPYEQYF
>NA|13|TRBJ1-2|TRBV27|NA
TGTGCCAGCAGTTTACTGGGGAACTATGGCTACACCTTC
CASSLLGNYGYTF
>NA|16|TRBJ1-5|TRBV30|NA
TGTGCCTGGAGTGTGAAAGGGAGGACGAGCAATCAGCCCCAGCATTTT
CAWSVKGRTSNQPQHF
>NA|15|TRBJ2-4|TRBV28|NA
TGTGCCAGCAGTTTATGCATCCCCCGGAGTGTGATTCAGTACTTC
CASSLCIPRSVIQYF
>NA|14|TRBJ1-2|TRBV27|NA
TGTGCCAGCAGTCCCGGCAGACAGCCTTATGGCTACACCTTC
CASSPGRQPYGYTF
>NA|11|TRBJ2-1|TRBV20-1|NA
TGCAGTGCTAGACGGAGGAATGAGCAGTTCTTC
CSARRRNEQFF
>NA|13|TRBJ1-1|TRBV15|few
TGTGCCACCAGCATAGTCGGGAACACTGAAGCTTTCTTT
CATSIVGNTEAFF
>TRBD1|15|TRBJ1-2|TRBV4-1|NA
TGCGCCAGCAGCCAACCGACAGGGGGCGTCTATGGCTACACCTTC
CASSQPTGGVYGYTF
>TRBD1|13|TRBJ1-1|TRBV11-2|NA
TGTGCCAGCAGCTCACGGGACAGGGCTTCGGCTTTCTTT
CASSSRDRASAFF
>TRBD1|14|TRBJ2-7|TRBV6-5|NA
TGTGCCAGCAGCCCGGACAGGGCAACCTACGAGCAGTACTTC
CASSPDRATYEQYF
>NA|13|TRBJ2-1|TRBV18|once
TGTGCCAGCTCACCTGAGGGTACGGTCGAGCAGTTCTTC
CASSPEGTVEQFF